The entry below gives a single T cell receptor (beta chain) sequence along with its context. This clone's antigen is unknown. The sample holds no much larger clone one base away, and base qualities are not on file. These reads were obtained on an Illumina NovaSeq 6000. TCRalpha and TCRbeta cDNA libraries were constructed by 5'RACE with constant-segment primers, with sample barcodes and unique molecular identifiers being introduced. Trizol reagent was used to extract RNA from every sample. Libraries were amplified in two PCR steps, with a second sample barcode and Illumina TruSeq adapters added in the second step. Sequencing of the libraries was done on an Illumina NovaSeq, producing 2 x 150 bp paired-end reads. The source study handled its data this way. Demultiplexing of reads and collapsing into UMI-guided consensus sequences were performed with migec v1.2.7. With mixcr v2.1.11, UMI consensuses were aligned to TRA and TRB V and J templates and assembled into clonotypes. Clonotypes were classified as expanded or contracted when called significant by both edgeR and NoisET, with noise models trained on biological replicates. For edgeR calls, the thresholds were a false discovery rate-adjusted p below 0.01 and a log2 fold-change of 1. PCA with hierarchical clustering of max-normalized trajectories of the 1000 most abundant clonotypes was used as exploratory dynamics analysis. The CD4 or CD8 phenotype of responding clones was assigned using the separately sequenced CD4+ and CD8+ repertoires. TCRdb's own reprocessing of the public reads used fastp at Q25 and MiXCR and kept productive beta chains. Entries that share a CDR3 protein sequence are merged under the most common genes and DNA. The V and J calls here are based on TCRdb, not the publication. The sample table records about 130,000 distinct CDR3 sequences; approximately 15% of these occur just once. The ten largest make up approximately 13% of the sample.

The data are from a study of T-cell memory formation after mild COVID-19 (dated by TCRdb to about 2021). With respect to the entire study: TCR sequence clusters from the two donors were found to be largely donor specific. Longitudinal TCRalpha and TCRbeta repertoire sequencing tracked T-cell clones expanding and contracting after mild COVID-19 in two donors. Two young, previously healthy adult volunteers, one female and one male, were included in the cohort. On the study overall, not on this receptor specifically: From day 15 to 85, contracting clones showed balanced CD4/CD8 phenotypes, whereas a second wave of clones that expanded from day 15 to 37 leaned towards CD4+. Contracting CD4+ clones were found mainly in CM and EM memory subsets, while CD8+ clones were enriched in EMRA. The second-wave clones that peaked on day 37 were not confirmed to be SARS-CoV-2 specific. The study covered only a couple of mild cases, and larger cohorts including severe cases with pre-infection samples were considered necessary. Some responding clones were detected in pre-infection memory, which suggested that pre-existing cross-reactive memory T cells had joined the SARS-CoV-2 response.

A distance of 8 bases separates the germline ends of V and J, which lose 1 base and 7 bases respectively. CDR1 and CDR2 are drawn from the germline V gene: SQVTM, ANQGSEA. CDR3 length: 12 amino acids, cysteine to phenylalanine. The only DNA kept is the CDR3, 36 bases in frame from the first base. Ficoll-Paque density gradient centrifugation was the method used to isolate PBMCs. The sample was PBMCs or a T cell subset sorted from them (not recorded which). The receptor chain draws on TRBV29-1 and TRBJ2-1, and perhaps TRBD1 as D gene, on 6 matching bases. The sequence was collected from an adult woman who had mild COVID-19 (a few samples of this study predate the infection). The sample titles of this study are shuffled in the database, so cell type and time point are left out; the donor was told from shared clones. CDR3 protein: CSVEGGGNEQFF. The sequenced DNA is TGCAGCGTTGAAGGAGGGGGTAATGAGCAGTTCTTC.